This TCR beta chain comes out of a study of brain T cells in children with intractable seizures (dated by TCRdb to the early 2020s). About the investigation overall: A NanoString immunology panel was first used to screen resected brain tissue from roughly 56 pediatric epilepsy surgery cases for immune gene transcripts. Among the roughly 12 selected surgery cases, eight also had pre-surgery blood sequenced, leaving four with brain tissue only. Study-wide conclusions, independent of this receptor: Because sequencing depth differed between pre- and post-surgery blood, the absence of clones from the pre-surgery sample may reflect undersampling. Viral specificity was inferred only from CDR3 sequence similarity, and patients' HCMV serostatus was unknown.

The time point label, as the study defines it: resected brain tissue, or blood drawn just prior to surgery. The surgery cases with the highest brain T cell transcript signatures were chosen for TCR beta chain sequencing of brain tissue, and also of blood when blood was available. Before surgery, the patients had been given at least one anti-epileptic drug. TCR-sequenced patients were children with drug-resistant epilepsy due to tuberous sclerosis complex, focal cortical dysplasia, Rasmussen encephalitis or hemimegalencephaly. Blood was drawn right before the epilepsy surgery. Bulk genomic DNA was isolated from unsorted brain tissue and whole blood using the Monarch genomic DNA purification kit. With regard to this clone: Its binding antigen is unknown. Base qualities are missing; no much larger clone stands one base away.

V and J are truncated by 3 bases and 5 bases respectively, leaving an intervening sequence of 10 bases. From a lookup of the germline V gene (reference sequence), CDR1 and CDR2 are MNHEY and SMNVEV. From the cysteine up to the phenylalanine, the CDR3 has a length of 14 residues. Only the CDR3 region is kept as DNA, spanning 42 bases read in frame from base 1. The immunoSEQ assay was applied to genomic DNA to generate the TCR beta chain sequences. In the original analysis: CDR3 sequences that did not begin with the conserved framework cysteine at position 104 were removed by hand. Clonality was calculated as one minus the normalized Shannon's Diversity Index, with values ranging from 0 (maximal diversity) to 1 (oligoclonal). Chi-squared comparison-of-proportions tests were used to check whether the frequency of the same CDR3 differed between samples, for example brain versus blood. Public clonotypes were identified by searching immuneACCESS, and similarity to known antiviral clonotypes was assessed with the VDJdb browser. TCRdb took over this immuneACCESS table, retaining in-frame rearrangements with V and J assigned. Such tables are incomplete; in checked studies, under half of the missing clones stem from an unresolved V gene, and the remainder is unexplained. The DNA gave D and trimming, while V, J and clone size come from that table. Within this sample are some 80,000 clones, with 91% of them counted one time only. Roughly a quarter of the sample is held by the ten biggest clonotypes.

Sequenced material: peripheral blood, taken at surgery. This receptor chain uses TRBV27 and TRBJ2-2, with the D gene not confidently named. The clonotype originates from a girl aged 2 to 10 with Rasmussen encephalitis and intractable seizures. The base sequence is TGTGCCAGCAGTTTCCCCCCACCAACCGGGGAGCTGTTTTTT. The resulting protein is CASSFPPPTGELFF.